These 5 T cell receptor beta chains were all obtained from the same sample, sequenced in a study of regulatory T cells in long-lasting Graves disease. Sequencing libraries for TCR beta were prepared with iRepertoire HTBI primers and Arm-PCR of CDR3 regions. MiXCR was run by TCRdb on the multiplex PCR reads, yielding one entry per CDR3 protein. The sample carries about 530,000 distinct CDR3 sequences, roughly 16% recorded once. As to time point: newly diagnosed GD, antithyroid drugs for less than 3 months. The TCR library was made from RNA extracted from PBMCs. These same data were also listed under a study on T cells in Graves' hyperthyroidism and ophthalmopathy.

Sequenced material: peripheral blood mononuclear cells (PBMCs), taken at new diagnosis, from a patient treated with antithyroid drugs. These receptors were obtained from a middle-aged woman with Graves disease.

This chain connects TRBV20-1 to TRBJ2-2; the match to TRBD2 covers 10 bases. This CDR3 contains 17 residues. Looked up from germline, CDR1 is DFQATT and CDR2 is SNEGSKA (reference sequence). V was clipped by 0 bases and J by 1 base; unmatched bases: 5. The CDR3 bases are TGCAGTGCTAGAGATCTGATAGCGGGGGGGAACACCGGGGAGCTGTTTTTT. Amino acids: CSARDLIAGGNTGELFF.

This clonotype was picked up one time. This rearrangement joins TRBV18 to TRBJ2-5, with D possibly TRBD2 on 6 matching bases. Germline values: CDR1 KGHSH, CDR2 LQKENI. V dropped 3 bases and J dropped 4 bases, with 18 bases sitting between them. The CDR3 consists of 16 residues. CDR3 in amino acids: CASSPAGLQVGETQYF. Written as DNA, the CDR3 is TGTGCCAGCTCACCCGCGGGACTCCAGGTAGGAGAGACCCAGTACTTC.

A word on this clonotype: This may arise from a read error, as a much more abundant clone is one base away. The chain combines TRBV7-9 with TRBJ2-1, with D possibly called TRBD1 or TRBD2 (5 bases each). The ends were cut back, 3 bases at V and 5 bases at J, with 14 bases in the middle. Germline V gives CDR1 SEHNR, CDR2 FQNEAQ (reference sequence). The CDR3 contains 15 residues. The CDR3 sequence: CASSLGQLGHNEQFF. The CDR3, as DNA: TGTGCCAGCAGCTTGGGGCAGCTGGGACACAATGAGCAGTTCTTC. The entire variable domain, with the rest obtained from reference TRBV7-9 and TRBJ2-1, is as follows: DTGVSQNPRHKITKRGQNVTFRCDPISEHNRLYWYRQTLGQGPEFLTYFQNEAQLEKSRLLSDRFSAERPKGSFSTLEIQRTEQGDSAMYLCASSLGQLGHNEQFFGPGTRLTVL.

Many counts were recorded for this clonotype. The V call is TRBV6-5, the J call TRBJ2-7; D may be TRBD2 (7 bases). The CDR3 contains 14 residues. The V gene's germline CDR1 is MNHEY and CDR2 SVGAGI. Trimming cost V 2 bases and J 2 bases, with 10 bases left between them. As DNA, the CDR3 is TGTGCCAGCAGTTACGTAGGGGGGGCCTACGAGCAGTACTTC. It specifies CASSYVGGAYEQYF.

This clonotype was detected ten times or more. V gene TRBV28 combines with J gene TRBJ2-7, with 7 bases identical to TRBD2. The germline V gene encodes CDR1 MDHEN and CDR2 SYDVKM. The ends lost 5 bases at V and 1 base at J; junction bases unmatched: 2. The CDR3 runs 13 residues. CDR3 protein: CASSGGGSYEQYF. In DNA, the CDR3 is TGTGCCAGCAGTGGGGGGGGGTCCTACGAGCAGTACTTC.